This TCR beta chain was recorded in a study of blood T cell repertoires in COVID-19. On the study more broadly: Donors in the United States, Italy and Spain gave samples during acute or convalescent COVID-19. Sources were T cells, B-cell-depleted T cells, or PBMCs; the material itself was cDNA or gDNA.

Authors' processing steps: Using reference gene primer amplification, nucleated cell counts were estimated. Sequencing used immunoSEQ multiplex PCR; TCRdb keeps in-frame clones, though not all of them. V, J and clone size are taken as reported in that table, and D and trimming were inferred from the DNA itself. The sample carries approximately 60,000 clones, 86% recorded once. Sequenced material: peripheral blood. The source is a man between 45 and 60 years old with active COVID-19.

DNA of the CDR3: TGTGCCAGCAGCTACGTTGACGGAGACAATGAGCAGTTCTTC. Protein product: CASSYVDGDNEQFF. V is TRBV5-4 and J is TRBJ2-1; D is unresolved. The V end lost 3 bases, the J end lost 5 bases, and 12 bases lay between the germline ends. Germline assignment: CDR1 SGHNT and CDR2 YYREEE (reference sequence). The length of the CDR3 is 14 residues.